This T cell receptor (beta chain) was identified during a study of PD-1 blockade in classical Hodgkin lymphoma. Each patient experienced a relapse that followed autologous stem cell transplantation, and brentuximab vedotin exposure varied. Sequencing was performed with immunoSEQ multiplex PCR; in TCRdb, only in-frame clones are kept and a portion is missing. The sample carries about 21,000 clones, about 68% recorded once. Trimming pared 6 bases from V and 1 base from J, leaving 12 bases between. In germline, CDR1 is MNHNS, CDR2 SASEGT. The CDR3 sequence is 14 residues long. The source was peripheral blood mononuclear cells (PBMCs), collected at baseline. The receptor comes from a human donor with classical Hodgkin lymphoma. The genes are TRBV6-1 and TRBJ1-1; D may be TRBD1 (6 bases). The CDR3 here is CASSLSRGNTEAFF. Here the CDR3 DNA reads TGTGCCAGCAGCCTAAGCAGGGGGAACACTGAAGCTTTCTTT.